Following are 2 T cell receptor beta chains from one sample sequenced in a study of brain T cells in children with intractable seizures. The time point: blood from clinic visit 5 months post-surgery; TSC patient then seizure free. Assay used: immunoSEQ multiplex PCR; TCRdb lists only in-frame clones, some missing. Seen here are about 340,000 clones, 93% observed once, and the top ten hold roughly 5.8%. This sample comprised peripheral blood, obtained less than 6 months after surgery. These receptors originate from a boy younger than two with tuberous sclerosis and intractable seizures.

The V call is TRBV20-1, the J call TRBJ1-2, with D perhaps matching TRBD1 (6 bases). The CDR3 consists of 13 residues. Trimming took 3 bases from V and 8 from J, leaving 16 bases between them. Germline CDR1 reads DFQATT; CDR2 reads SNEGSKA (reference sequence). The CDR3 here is CSASASGGQGYTF. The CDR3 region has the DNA TGCAGTGCTAGTGCCAGCGGGGGGCAAGGCTACACCTTC.

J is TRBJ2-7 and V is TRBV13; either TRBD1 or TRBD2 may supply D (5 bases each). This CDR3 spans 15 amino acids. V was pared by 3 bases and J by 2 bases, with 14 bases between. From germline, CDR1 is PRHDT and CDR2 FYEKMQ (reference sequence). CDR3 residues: CASSFLGTTTYEQYF. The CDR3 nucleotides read TGTGCCAGCAGCTTTCTGGGGACGACTACCTACGAGCAGTACTTC.